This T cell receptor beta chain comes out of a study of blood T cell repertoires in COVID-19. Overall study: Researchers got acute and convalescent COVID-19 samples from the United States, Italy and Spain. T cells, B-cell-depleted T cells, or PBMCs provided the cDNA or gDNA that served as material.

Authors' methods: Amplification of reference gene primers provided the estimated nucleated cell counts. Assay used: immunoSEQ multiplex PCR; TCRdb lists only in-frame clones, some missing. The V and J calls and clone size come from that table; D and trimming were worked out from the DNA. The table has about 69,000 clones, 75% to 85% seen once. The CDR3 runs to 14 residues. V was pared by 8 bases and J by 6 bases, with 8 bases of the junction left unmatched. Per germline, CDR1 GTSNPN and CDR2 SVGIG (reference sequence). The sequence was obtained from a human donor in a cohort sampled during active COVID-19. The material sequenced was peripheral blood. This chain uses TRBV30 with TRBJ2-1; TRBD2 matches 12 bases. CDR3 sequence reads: CAQTPGLAGNEQFF. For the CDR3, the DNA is TGTGCCCAGACGCCGGGACTAGCGGGCAATGAGCAGTTCTTC.